This paragraph reports one TCR beta chain. The data were produced by immunoSEQ multiplex PCR, yet TCRdb's version contains in-frame clones alone and is incomplete. The repertoire includes 150,000 to 200,000 clones, 94% of them detected once, and 1.3% to 1.5% sits in the top ten. Per germline, CDR1 MNHEY and CDR2 SVGAGI. V was cut by 4 bases and J by 5 bases, with 9 bases left in between. CDR3 length: 14 amino acids. These data belong to a study of control samples from healthy donors and cancer patients. Sequenced sample: blood. The TCR originated in a woman under 30 in good health. The chain is built from TRBV6-5 and TRBJ1-6, with a weak D call TRBD1 (5 bases). Here the CDR3 DNA reads TGTGCCAGCAGTTTCGGGGGGGATAATTCACCCCTCCACTTT. Translating it yields CASSFGGDNSPLHF.